A single sample is the source of the 10 T cell receptor beta chains below, sequenced in a study of shared clonotypes between healthy human individuals. Profiled with immunoSEQ multiplex PCR; TCRdb holds only in-frame clones, not every one. The sample records approximately 840,000 clones, 96% being singletons. The naive CD8 population came from CD45RO-negative cells selected for CCR7, without terminally differentiated effector memory CD45RA+ cells. The sequenced material came from naive CD8+ T cells sorted from blood. The receptors derive from a man under 40 in good health.

In nucleotides, the CDR3 is TGTGCCAGCAGCCCTAGCCCTGACACCGCTGAAGCTTTCTTT. Encoded protein: CASSPSPDTAEAFF. The chain couples TRBV7-3 to TRBJ1-1, with D unresolved. This CDR3 comprises 14 residues. Trimming removed 5 bases at V and 6 bases at J, with 16 bases between. The germline CDR1 and CDR2 sequences are SGHTA and FQGTGA.

The J gene is TRBJ2-7, the V gene TRBV7-9; 11 bases line up with TRBD2. Germline-derived CDR1 and CDR2 are SEHNR and FQNEAQ (reference sequence). There are 15 residues in the CDR3. V shed 4 bases and J 1 base; nucleotides not matched to a gene: 3. CDR3 coding DNA: TGTGCCAGCAGCTCAAGACTAGCGGGATCCTACGAGCAGTACTTC. Translation: CASSSRLAGSYEQYF.

This clone was detected once. The J gene is TRBJ2-2, the V gene TRBV28; TRBD1 agrees at 7 bases. Germline-derived CDR1 and CDR2 are MDHEN and SYDVKM. The CDR3 spans 16 residues. The ends lost 2 bases at V and 1 base at J; junction bases unmatched: 4. The CDR3: CASSLIAGGNTGELFF. CDR3 DNA sequence: TGTGCCAGCAGTTTAATCGCAGGGGGGAACACCGGGGAGCTGTTTTTT.

This clone was picked up one time. The chain is built from TRBV29-1 and TRBJ2-2; TRBD1 aligns across 7 bases. This CDR3 is built from 13 residues. V shed 7 bases, J shed 1 base, and the junction held 3 bases outside the gene matches. In germline, CDR1 is SQVTM, CDR2 ANQGSEA. The chain's CDR3 is CSGTGENTGELFF. For the CDR3, the DNA is TGCAGCGGTACAGGGGAGAACACCGGGGAGCTGTTTTTT.

CDR3 sequence reads: CASSFGGIYEQYF. In nucleotides, the CDR3 is TGTGCCAGCAGCTTTGGCGGGATATACGAGCAGTACTTC. This rearrangement joins TRBV5-4 to TRBJ2-7; maybe TRBD2 (6 bases). V dropped 2 bases and J dropped 4 bases, with 10 bases sitting between them. The length of the CDR3 is 13 residues. Germline V gene lookup returns CDR1 SGHNT and CDR2 YYREEE (reference sequence).

In the case of this clone: The same CDR3 can be traced to other DNA sequences in this sample. The rearrangement joins TRBV4-1 to TRBJ2-7; D may be TRBD1 (5 bases). V lost 1 base and J lost 3, with 10 bases in between. The CDR3 loop spans 14 amino acids. CDR1 and CDR2 from the germline V gene are MGHRA and YSYEKL. The CDR3 here is CASSQAQGNYEQYF. The DNA for the CDR3 is TGCGCCAGCAGCCAAGCTCAGGGAAACTACGAGCAGTACTTC.

This clone was detected once. The chain carries TRBV2 and TRBJ2-7, with unresolved D. The CDR3 is made up of 13 amino acids. Germline loops: CDR1 SNHLY, CDR2 FYNNEI. With 7 bases removed from V and 0 bases from J, the gap between germline ends came to 10 bases. Here the CDR3 reads CASKDPSSYEQYF. DNA of the CDR3: TGTGCCAGCAAGGATCCTAGCTCCTACGAGCAGTACTTC.

The chain couples TRBV2 to TRBJ2-6; 8 positions match TRBD1. The CDR3 is 20 amino acids. CDR1 SNHLY and CDR2 FYNNEI come from the germline V gene. V was pared by 3 bases and J by 3 bases, with 16 bases of the junction left unmatched. CDR3 in amino acids: CASSDLSRRDRLDGANVLTF. CDR3 coding DNA: TGTGCCAGCAGTGATTTGTCTCGCCGGGACAGGCTGGATGGGGCCAACGTCCTGACTTTC. Drawing the rest from reference TRBV2 and TRBJ2-6, the complete variable domain is EPEVTQTPSHQVTQMGQEVILRCVPISNHLYFYWYRQILGQKVEFLVSFYNNEISEKSEIFDDQFSVERPDGSNFTLKIRSTKLEDSAMYFCASSDLSRRDRLDGANVLTFGAGSRLTVL.

The chain employs TRBV7-9 and TRBJ2-7; a weak D match, TRBD1 (6 bases). CDR3 size: 13 residues. Germline CDR1 SEHNR, CDR2 FQNEAQ (reference sequence). V lost 5 bases to trimming and J lost 1 base, with 9 bases between them. CDR3 coding DNA: TGTGCCAGCAGCACAGGGCCGTCCTACGAGCAGTACTTC. It encodes CASSTGPSYEQYF. The full variable domain, its missing parts supplied by reference TRBV7-9 and TRBJ2-7, is DTGVSQNPRHKITKRGQNVTFRCDPISEHNRLYWYRQTLGQGPEFLTYFQNEAQLEKSRLLSDRFSAERPKGSFSTLEIQRTEQGDSAMYLCASSTGPSYEQYFGPGTRLTVT.

The V and J genes are TRBV7-8 and TRBJ2-1, with D possibly being TRBD1 (7 bases). The V end was cut by 2 bases, the J end by 8 bases, with 19 bases between. From germline, CDR1 is SGHVS and CDR2 FQNEAQ. This CDR3 has 16 residues. CDR3 nucleotides: TGTGCCAGCAGCTTATTTGAGACAGGGAGGTGGGATGAGCAGTTCTTC. As protein: CASSLFETGRWDEQFF.